This paragraph covers one T cell receptor (beta chain) sequence. Antigen: not known. V shed 5 bases and J shed 1 base, with 10 bases lying between them. Germline-derived CDR1 and CDR2 are SGHNT and YYREEE (reference sequence). CDR3 size: 14 residues. The data belong to a study of cytomegalovirus exposure and HLA in healthy donors. Across the whole study: Of the donors genotyped, approximately 410 in all, about 81% fell in the Caucasian-associated ancestry cluster. General observations from the study: Later on, an analysis found that several of the most significant clusters appeared to be linked to common viral pathogens, which included parvovirus B19.

Both 60 Vbeta primers and 13 Jbeta primers went into the PCR. The assay was immunoSEQ multiplex PCR, and TCRdb's table has in-frame clones only and misses some. The repertoire table contains tens of thousands of clones. Sequences were obtained from PBMCs. This chain joins TRBV5-4 and TRBJ2-1, with TRBD1 as a possible D gene (5 bases). The TCR comes from a man in his fifties in good health and CMV-seropositive. This CDR3 is CASRGALSYNEQFF. DNA of the CDR3: TGTGCCAGCAGAGGGGCTCTATCCTACAATGAGCAGTTCTTC.